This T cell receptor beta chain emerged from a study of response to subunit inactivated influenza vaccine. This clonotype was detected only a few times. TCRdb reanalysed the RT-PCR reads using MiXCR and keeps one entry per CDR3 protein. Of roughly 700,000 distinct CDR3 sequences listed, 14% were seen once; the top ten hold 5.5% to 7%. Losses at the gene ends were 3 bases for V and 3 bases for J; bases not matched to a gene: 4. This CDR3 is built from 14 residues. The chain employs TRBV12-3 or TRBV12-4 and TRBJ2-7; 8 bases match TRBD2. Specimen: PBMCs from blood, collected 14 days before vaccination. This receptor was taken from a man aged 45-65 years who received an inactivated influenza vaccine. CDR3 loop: CASSFGGGIYEQYF. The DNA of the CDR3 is TGTGCCAGCAGTTTCGGGGGGGGGATCTACGAGCAGTACTTC.